The 2 T cell receptor beta chains listed next were all sequenced from one sample in a study of T cells in localized non-small cell lung cancer. Libraries were prepared by immunoSEQ multiplex PCR; TCRdb keeps only in-frame clonotypes and omits some of them. The sample lists 31,000 or so clones, roughly nine tenths occurring once. The sample consisted of peripheral blood, taken before any cancer treatment. The receptor set was obtained from a female donor of 60 years or more with stage I lung adenocarcinoma.

The chain recombines TRBV10-3 with TRBJ1-5; 7 bases agree with TRBD1. This CDR3 spans 13 amino acids. The V and J ends lost 11 bases and 0 bases, in that order; junction bases with no gene match: 4. Germline-derived CDR1 and CDR2 are ENHRY and SYGVKD. The CDR3 region has the DNA TGTGCCGTTGGGACAGATAGCAATCAGCCCCAGCATTTT. Its protein is CAVGTDSNQPQHF.

Turning to this clone: The junction shows a germline mismatch at one end, possibly a read error. The chain recombines TRBV28 with TRBJ2-7, with 7 bases that match TRBD2. In germline, CDR1 is MDHEN, CDR2 SYDVKM. CDR3 length: 15 residues. Written as DNA, the CDR3 is TGTGCCAGCAGCTTATCCGGGGAGGGCTCCTACGAGCAGTACTTC. Its protein is CASSLSGEGSYEQYF.